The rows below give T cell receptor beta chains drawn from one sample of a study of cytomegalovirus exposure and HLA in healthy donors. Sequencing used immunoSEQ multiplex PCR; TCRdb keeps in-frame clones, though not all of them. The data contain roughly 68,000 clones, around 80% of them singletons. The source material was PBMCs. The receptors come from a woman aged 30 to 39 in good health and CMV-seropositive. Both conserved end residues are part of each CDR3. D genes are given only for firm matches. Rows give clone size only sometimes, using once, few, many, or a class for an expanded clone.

CDR3 protein: CASSQDWGGAGEKLFF; CDR3 DNA: TGCGCCAGCAGCCAAGATTGGGGGGGCGCAGGTGAAAAACTGTTTTTT; J gene: TRBJ1-4; V gene: TRBV4-3; clone size: few; D gene: .
CDR3 protein: CASSAGQGGSEQYF; CDR3 DNA: TGCGCCAGCAGTGCGGGACAGGGTGGTAGCGAGCAGTACTTC; J gene: TRBJ2-7; V gene: TRBV10-2; clone size: few; D gene: TRBD1
CDR3 protein: CASSFRGTDTQYF; CDR3 DNA: TGTGCCAGCAGCTTCCGTGGCACAGATACGCAGTATTTT; J gene: TRBJ2-3; V gene: TRBV5-4; clone size: .; D gene: .
CDR3 protein: CASRASGTSGIYEQYF; CDR3 DNA: TGTGCCAGTAGAGCTTCCGGGACTAGCGGGATTTACGAGCAGTACTTC; J gene: TRBJ2-7; V gene: TRBV19; clone size: .; D gene: TRBD2
CDR3 protein: CASSPGSGDTQYF; CDR3 DNA: TGTGCCAGCAGCCCGGGCAGCGGGGATACGCAGTATTTT; J gene: TRBJ2-3; V gene: TRBV9; clone size: .; D gene: .
CDR3 protein: CSSSLQKRGTGVEKLFF; CDR3 DNA: TGTTCCAGCAGCCTACAAAAACGGGGGACAGGGGTTGAAAAACTGTTTTTT; J gene: TRBJ1-4; V gene: TRBV7-9; clone size: .; D gene: TRBD1
CDR3 protein: CASSLFLQARNQPQHF; CDR3 DNA: TGTGCCAGCAGTTTATTTCTCCAGGCTCGCAATCAGCCCCAGCATTTT; J gene: TRBJ1-5; V gene: TRBV28; clone size: .; D gene: .
CDR3 protein: CSVESTGASGRATYEQYF; CDR3 DNA: TGCAGCGTTGAATCAACAGGAGCTAGCGGGAGGGCCACCTACGAGCAGTACTTC; J gene: TRBJ2-7; V gene: TRBV29-1; clone size: .; D gene: TRBD2
CDR3 protein: CSVEGTVTGEHDTQYF; CDR3 DNA: TGCAGCGTTGAAGGTACTGTGACAGGAGAACATGATACGCAGTATTTT; J gene: TRBJ2-3; V gene: TRBV29-1; clone size: .; D gene: .
CDR3 protein: CASSPKSMGGFAEAFF; CDR3 DNA: TGTGCCAGCTCACCAAAGAGTATGGGGGGATTTGCTGAAGCTTTCTTT; J gene: TRBJ1-1; V gene: TRBV18; clone size: .; D gene: .
CDR3 protein: CASRSEGGTYEQYF; CDR3 DNA: TGTGCCAGCAGAAGTGAGGGGGGGACCTACGAGCAGTACTTC; J gene: TRBJ2-7; V gene: TRBV6-1; clone size: .; D gene: .
CDR3 protein: CASSPGLAINEQFF; CDR3 DNA: TGTGCCAGCAGCCCGGGACTAGCGATCAATGAGCAGTTCTTC; J gene: TRBJ2-1; V gene: TRBV2; clone size: once; D gene: TRBD2
CDR3 protein: CASSPDRVAYNEQFF; CDR3 DNA: TGTGCCAGCAGCCCTGACAGGGTAGCCTACAATGAGCAGTTCTTC; J gene: TRBJ2-1; V gene: TRBV5-6; clone size: .; D gene: TRBD1
CDR3 protein: CAWSGGEGGREQYF; CDR3 DNA: TGTGCCTGGAGTGGTGGGGAAGGAGGCAGGGAGCAGTACTTC; J gene: TRBJ2-7; V gene: TRBV30; clone size: .; D gene: .
CDR3 protein: CASSLEGRASTDTQYF; CDR3 DNA: TGTGCCAGCAGCTTAGAGGGCAGGGCTAGCACAGATACGCAGTATTTT; J gene: TRBJ2-3; V gene: TRBV7-2; clone size: .; D gene: .
CDR3 protein: CASGLQAYEQFF; CDR3 DNA: TGTGCCAGCGGACTACAGGCATATGAGCAGTTCTTC; J gene: TRBJ2-1; V gene: TRBV2; clone size: .; D gene: .
CDR3 protein: CSASDSEAFF; CDR3 DNA: TGCAGCGCCTCAGACAGTGAAGCTTTCTTT; J gene: TRBJ1-1; V gene: TRBV29-1; clone size: .; D gene: .
CDR3 protein: CAWISGGSYNEQFF; CDR3 DNA: TGTGCCTGGATAAGCGGGGGCTCCTACAATGAGCAGTTCTTC; J gene: TRBJ2-1; V gene: TRBV30; clone size: .; D gene: TRBD2
CDR3 protein: CASSPRGRGKTGAFF; CDR3 DNA: TGTGCCAGCAGCCCCCGGGGCAGGGGGAAGACGGGAGCTTTCTTT; J gene: TRBJ1-1; V gene: TRBV21-1; clone size: .; D gene: .
CDR3 protein: CASSQGGEETQYF; CDR3 DNA: TGCGCCAGCAGCCAGGGGGGTGAGGAGACCCAGTACTTC; J gene: TRBJ2-5; V gene: TRBV4-1; clone size: few; D gene: .
CDR3 protein: CASSTTPYPYNEQFF; CDR3 DNA: TGTGCCAGCAGCACTACGCCGTACCCTTACAATGAGCAGTTCTTC; J gene: TRBJ2-1; V gene: TRBV27; clone size: once; D gene: .
CDR3 protein: CASSQDSRGELFF; CDR3 DNA: TGTGCCAGCAGCCAAGATTCGCGCGGGGAGCTGTTTTTT; J gene: TRBJ2-2; V gene: TRBV4-2; clone size: .; D gene: .
CDR3 protein: CASSLGQNYGYTF; CDR3 DNA: TGTGCCAGCAGTTTAGGACAGAACTATGGCTACACCTTC; J gene: TRBJ1-2; V gene: TRBV27; clone size: .; D gene: .
CDR3 protein: CASAMGASSSTDTQYF; CDR3 DNA: TGTGCCAGCGCAATGGGGGCTAGCAGTAGCACAGATACGCAGTATTTT; J gene: TRBJ2-3; V gene: TRBV6-6; clone size: .; D gene: .
CDR3 protein: CASSLVGGGGGEQFF; CDR3 DNA: TGTGCCAGCAGCTTAGTCGGGGGAGGCGGTGGTGAGCAGTTCTTC; J gene: TRBJ2-1; V gene: TRBV7-6; clone size: .; D gene: .
CDR3 protein: CASSSQGIGNQPQHF; CDR3 DNA: TGTGCCAGCAGTTCTCAGGGGATCGGCAATCAGCCCCAGCATTTT; J gene: TRBJ1-5; V gene: TRBV6-1; clone size: .; D gene: .
CDR3 protein: CASSLHGGGKGETQYF; CDR3 DNA: TGTGCCAGCAGCTTGCACGGCGGGGGTAAAGGGGAGACCCAGTACTTC; J gene: TRBJ2-5; V gene: TRBV5-5; clone size: .; D gene: TRBD2
CDR3 protein: CASSQFVGREQFF; CDR3 DNA: TGTGCCAGCAGCCAATTCGTGGGCAGGGAGCAGTTCTTC; J gene: TRBJ2-1; V gene: TRBV16; clone size: .; D gene: .
CDR3 protein: CASRIDRVKPYEQYF; CDR3 DNA: TGTGCCAGCAGAATAGACAGGGTAAAGCCCTACGAGCAGTACTTC; J gene: TRBJ2-7; V gene: TRBV28; clone size: .; D gene: TRBD1
CDR3 protein: CASSLFVASGSTDTQYF; CDR3 DNA: TGTGCCAGCAGCTTATTCGTTGCTAGCGGCAGCACAGATACGCAGTATTTT; J gene: TRBJ2-3; V gene: TRBV7-6; clone size: .; D gene: TRBD2
CDR3 protein: CASSPGGNYGYTF; CDR3 DNA: TGTGCCAGCAGCCCAGGGGGAAACTATGGCTACACCTTC; J gene: TRBJ1-2; V gene: TRBV28; clone size: .; D gene: TRBD1
CDR3 protein: CASSLADLPSYEQYF; CDR3 DNA: TGTGCCAGCAGTTTAGCCGACTTACCCTCCTACGAGCAGTACTTC; J gene: TRBJ2-7; V gene: TRBV11-3; clone size: .; D gene: .
CDR3 protein: CASSISSGVEQYF; CDR3 DNA: TGTGCCAGCAGTATCTCCAGCGGGGTCGAGCAGTACTTC; J gene: TRBJ2-7; V gene: TRBV27; clone size: once; D gene: TRBD2
CDR3 protein: CASSLGLRRTNEQFF; CDR3 DNA: TGTGCCAGCAGCCTGGGACTAAGACGAACCAATGAGCAGTTCTTC; J gene: TRBJ2-1; V gene: TRBV28; clone size: .; D gene: TRBD2
CDR3 protein: CASSLDRGQETQYF; CDR3 DNA: TGTGCCAGCAGCTTGGACAGGGGCCAAGAGACCCAGTACTTC; J gene: TRBJ2-5; V gene: TRBV5-8; clone size: .; D gene: TRBD1
CDR3 protein: CASSLKGRGNTEAFF; CDR3 DNA: TGTGCCAGCAGTCTCAAGGGGCGGGGGAACACTGAAGCTTTCTTT; J gene: TRBJ1-1; V gene: TRBV6-1; clone size: .; D gene: .
CDR3 protein: CASSRTGITEAFF; CDR3 DNA: TGTGCCAGCAGTCGGACAGGGATCACTGAAGCTTTCTTT; J gene: TRBJ1-1; V gene: TRBV6-1; clone size: .; D gene: TRBD1
CDR3 protein: CASSFYRGPLREQYF; CDR3 DNA: TGCGCCAGCAGCTTTTACAGGGGGCCGCTGAGAGAGCAGTACTTC; J gene: TRBJ2-7; V gene: TRBV5-1; clone size: .; D gene: TRBD1
CDR3 protein: CASSLVEREGYEQFF; CDR3 DNA: TGTGCCAGCAGCTTAGTCGAGCGGGAGGGCTATGAGCAGTTCTTC; J gene: TRBJ2-1; V gene: TRBV7-9; clone size: .; D gene: TRBD2
CDR3 protein: CASSYLPDRGTEAFF; CDR3 DNA: TGTGCCAGCAGTTACTTACCGGACAGGGGAACTGAAGCTTTCTTT; J gene: TRBJ1-1; V gene: TRBV6-6; clone size: few; D gene: TRBD1
CDR3 protein: CASSPAGTGSTDTQYF; CDR3 DNA: TGCGCCAGCAGCCCCGCCGGGACAGGGAGCACAGATACGCAGTATTTT; J gene: TRBJ2-3; V gene: TRBV5-1; clone size: few; D gene: TRBD1
CDR3 protein: CATSRDQGARNTGELFF; CDR3 DNA: TGTGCCACCAGCAGAGATCAGGGGGCGAGGAACACCGGGGAGCTGTTTTTT; J gene: TRBJ2-2; V gene: TRBV15; clone size: .; D gene: TRBD1
CDR3 protein: CATSRDLSGPSNEQFF; CDR3 DNA: TGTGCCACCAGCAGAGATCTTAGCGGTCCCAGCAATGAGCAGTTCTTC; J gene: TRBJ2-1; V gene: TRBV15; clone size: .; D gene: .
CDR3 protein: CSVKSGLAGFYEQYF; CDR3 DNA: TGCAGCGTAAAGAGTGGGCTAGCGGGGTTTTACGAGCAGTACTTC; J gene: TRBJ2-7; V gene: TRBV29-1; clone size: .; D gene: TRBD2
CDR3 protein: CASSQPGTITEAFF; CDR3 DNA: TGTGCCAGCAGCCAACCGGGAACGATCACTGAAGCTTTCTTT; J gene: TRBJ1-1; V gene: TRBV4-2; clone size: few; D gene: .
CDR3 protein: CASSFDLSYEQYF; CDR3 DNA: TGTGCCAGCAGTTTCGACTTATCCTACGAGCAGTACTTC; J gene: TRBJ2-7; V gene: TRBV28; clone size: .; D gene: .
CDR3 protein: CASSPSGGTNYEQYF; CDR3 DNA: TGTGCCAGCAGTCCTAGCGGGGGAACTAACTACGAGCAGTACTTC; J gene: TRBJ2-7; V gene: TRBV6-5; clone size: .; D gene: TRBD2
CDR3 protein: CASSSGQGSSQYF; CDR3 DNA: TGTGCCAGCAGTTCGGGACAGGGGTCTTCCCAGTACTTC; J gene: TRBJ2-5; V gene: TRBV6-5; clone size: .; D gene: TRBD1
CDR3 protein: CASSQELVQYF; CDR3 DNA: TGTGCCAGCAGCCAAGAACTAGTTCAGTACTTC; J gene: TRBJ2-4; V gene: TRBV4-2; clone size: once; D gene: .
CDR3 protein: CATSSQRLAEMTDTQYF; CDR3 DNA: TGTGCCACCAGCAGCCAACGGCTAGCGGAAATGACAGATACGCAGTATTTT; J gene: TRBJ2-3; V gene: TRBV15; clone size: .; D gene: TRBD2
CDR3 protein: CATSRAGTSGRLQFF; CDR3 DNA: TGTGCCACCAGCAGGGCCGGGACTAGCGGGAGGCTGCAGTTCTTC; J gene: TRBJ2-1; V gene: TRBV15; clone size: .; D gene: TRBD2
CDR3 protein: CASSEPPGLAGVRDEQYF; CDR3 DNA: TGTGCCAGCAGTGAACCACCGGGACTAGCGGGAGTTCGGGACGAGCAGTACTTC; J gene: TRBJ2-7; V gene: TRBV6-1; clone size: .; D gene: TRBD2
CDR3 protein: CARSCSGRTRDEQFF; CDR3 DNA: TGTGCCAGAAGCTGCAGCGGGAGGACGAGGGATGAGCAGTTCTTC; J gene: TRBJ2-1; V gene: TRBV5-3; clone size: few; D gene: TRBD2
CDR3 protein: CASSEVIGSRPSSYEQYF; CDR3 DNA: TGTGCCAGCAGTGAAGTAATTGGAAGCAGGCCGAGCTCCTACGAGCAGTACTTC; J gene: TRBJ2-7; V gene: TRBV6-1; clone size: once; D gene: .
CDR3 protein: CASSFSTGLWTEAFF; CDR3 DNA: TGTGCCAGCAGTTTTAGCACAGGGTTATGGACTGAAGCTTTCTTT; J gene: TRBJ1-1; V gene: TRBV28; clone size: .; D gene: .
CDR3 protein: CASSLANRGGVGETQYF; CDR3 DNA: TGTGCCAGCAGCTTGGCCAACAGGGGTGGGGTCGGGGAGACCCAGTACTTC; J gene: TRBJ2-5; V gene: TRBV5-6; clone size: .; D gene: TRBD1
CDR3 protein: CASSQVAGGPYNEQFF; CDR3 DNA: TGCGCCAGCAGCCAAGTAGCGGGAGGGCCTTACAATGAGCAGTTCTTC; J gene: TRBJ2-1; V gene: TRBV4-3; clone size: .; D gene: TRBD2
CDR3 protein: CASSQIFAGTVSYEQYF; CDR3 DNA: TGCGCCAGCAGCCAAATCTTCGCGGGAACAGTTTCCTACGAGCAGTACTTC; J gene: TRBJ2-7; V gene: TRBV4-1; clone size: .; D gene: .
CDR3 protein: CASSGQLNTGELFF; CDR3 DNA: TGCGCCTCTAGCGGGCAATTGAACACCGGGGAGCTGTTTTTT; J gene: TRBJ2-2; V gene: TRBV4-1; clone size: .; D gene: TRBD2